This T cell receptor beta chain was retrieved from a study of post-analysis software for immune sequencing data. Regarding the study as a whole: In patients, TRBV5-6, TRBV5-1 and TRBV20-1 belonged to five TRBV segments found more frequently than in controls. Multiple sclerosis patients showed significantly lower normalized Chao1 diversity than controls did.

The TCR beta cDNA libraries carried unique molecular identifiers. TCRdb reprocessed the PCR reads via MiXCR and lists one record per CDR3 protein. Altogether approximately 730,000 distinct CDR3 sequences are present, approximately 30% being singletons, with the ten largest covering roughly 0.57%. CDR1 and CDR2 from the germline V gene are LGHDT and YNNKEL (reference sequence). Trimming removed 2 bases from V and 5 bases from J; junction bases left unmatched: 4. The CDR3 loop spans 15 amino acids. This clonotype came up a few times. The antigen remains undetermined. The gene calls are TRBV3-1 and TRBJ2-1, with 9 bases lining up with TRBD1. The TCR comes from a girl aged 10 to 17 with multiple sclerosis. The specimen sequenced was blood. The CDR3 DNA is TGTGCCAGCAGCCAAACCGGGACAGGGAACAATGAGCAGTTCTTC. This codes for CASSQTGTGNNEQFF.